The clone carrying this T cell receptor (beta chain) was recorded once. Its antigen remains unidentified. This sample is drawn from a study of cytomegalovirus exposure and HLA in healthy donors. The CDR3 contains 16 residues. Germline V gene sequence: CDR1 MNHEY, CDR2 SVGAGI. Between the trimmed V and J ends, which lost 2 bases and 2 bases, there was a span of 16 bases. Study findings and constraints: TCR beta chains associated with HLA were, in a later analysis, more clonally expanded than equally common others. Diagnosis of cytomegalovirus status made by the classifier reportedly showed high specificity and sensitivity.

With 60 Vbeta and 13 Jbeta primers, the PCR was carried out. Sequenced by immunoSEQ multiplex PCR; TCRdb stores in-frame clones only, minus some. Found here are 160,000 or so clones, 70% to 80% of them singletons; the top ten hold more than 3.5%. This receptor was obtained from a man aged 40-49 years in good health and CMV-seronegative. V and J are TRBV6-5 and TRBJ2-7; TRBD2 is a possible D gene (5 bases). Sequenced material: PBMCs. The CDR3 here is CASSYTPGVRAYEQYF. CDR3 nucleotides: TGTGCCAGCAGTTACACCCCCGGGGTGAGGGCCTACGAGCAGTACTTC.